This T cell receptor beta chain was identified in a study of blood T cell repertoires in COVID-19. Overall study: COVID-19 samples, acute and convalescent, were from the United States, Italy and Spain. PBMCs, B-cell-depleted T cells, or T cells provided the cDNA or gDNA that made up the material.

The germline CDR1 and CDR2 sequences are MDHEN and SYDVKM. After removal of 3 bases from V and 2 bases from J, the junction contained 12 bases not matched to a gene. The CDR3 contains 18 residues. In the authors' methods: Nucleated cell number was recorded as an estimate derived from reference gene primer amplification. Sequencing was performed with immunoSEQ multiplex PCR; in TCRdb, only in-frame clones are kept and a portion is missing. V and J calls and clone size are as listed in that table; D and trimming were resolved from the DNA. Of approximately 300,000 clones listed, approximately 86% are singletons.

The TCR was taken from a woman aged 50 to 60 who had recovered from COVID-19. V gene TRBV28 combines with J gene TRBJ1-1; 10 bases align to TRBD1. Sequencing was carried out using peripheral blood. For the CDR3, the DNA is TGTGCCAGCAGTTTCCCCCGACAGGGGGCGCGACTTAACACTGAAGCTTTCTTT. This translates into CASSFPRQGARLNTEAFF.